A single sample is the source of the 13 T cell receptor beta chains below, sequenced in a study of cytomegalovirus exposure and HLA in healthy donors. PCR used 60 Vbeta primers and 13 Jbeta primers. Sequenced by immunoSEQ multiplex PCR; TCRdb stores in-frame clones only, minus some. The table records about 210,000 clones, 75% to 90% of them present only once. Sequencing was carried out using PBMCs. The receptors here all came from a woman aged 25 to 39 in good health and CMV-seronegative.

V is TRBV18 and J is TRBJ2-7; 7 bases line up with TRBD1. Germline V lookup: CDR1 KGHSH, CDR2 LQKENI. Germline trimming cut 3 bases from V and 4 bases from J; bases unmatched to any gene: 3. This CDR3 comprises 13 residues. CDR3 loop: CASSPQTGYEQYF. The CDR3 nucleotides read TGTGCCAGCTCACCGCAGACAGGGTACGAGCAGTACTTC. The variable domain in full, with the rest retrieved from reference TRBV18 and TRBJ2-7, is NAGVMQNPRHLVRRRGQEARLRCSPMKGHSHVYWYRQLPEEGLKFMVYLQKENIIDESGMPKERFSAEFPKEGPSILRIQQVVRGDSAAYFCASSPQTGYEQYFGPGTRLTVT.

The rearrangement joins TRBV5-5 to TRBJ1-5; possible D gene TRBD1, 6 bases. Trimming pared 4 bases from V and 4 bases from J, leaving 15 bases between. This CDR3 comprises 15 residues. The germline V gene encodes CDR1 SGHKS and CDR2 YYEKEE (reference sequence). CDR3 protein: CASSATGLRNQPQHF. The CDR3 DNA is TGTGCCAGCAGCGCCACAGGGCTAAGGAATCAGCCCCAGCATTTT.

V is TRBV5-6 and J is TRBJ2-1; D is ambiguous. The CDR3 is 13 amino acids. Trimming removed 4 bases at V and 8 bases at J, with 13 bases between. The V gene's germline CDR1 is SGHDT and CDR2 YYEEEE. CDR3 bases: TGTGCCAGCAGCCAATATACTAATGATGAGCAGTTCTTC. Its protein product is CASSQYTNDEQFF.

This chain connects TRBV2 to TRBJ1-5; 10 bases match TRBD1. After removal of 6 bases from V and 6 bases from J, the junction contained 5 bases not matched to a gene. Germline V gene lookup returns CDR1 SNHLY and CDR2 FYNNEI. This CDR3 is 14 amino acids long. This CDR3 is CASRAGQGRQPQHF. DNA for the CDR3: TGTGCCAGCAGAGCGGGACAGGGGCGTCAGCCCCAGCATTTT.

This clone has a single count. The rearrangement links TRBV19 to TRBJ2-2; perhaps TRBD2 as D (5 bases). There are 14 residues in the CDR3. V was cut by 6 bases and J by 0 bases, with 8 bases left in between. The germline V gene has CDR1 LNHDA and CDR2 SQIVND (reference sequence). The CDR3 DNA sequence: TGTGCCAGTAGAAGCGGAGCGAACACCGGGGAGCTGTTTTTT. Residues: CASRSGANTGELFF.

The chain uses TRBV28 and TRBJ2-1; D may be TRBD2 (6 bases). Germline CDR1 is MDHEN and CDR2 is SYDVKM. The V and J ends lost 10 bases and 7 bases respectively, with 32 bases between them. The CDR3 length is 18 residues. CDR3 nucleotide sequence: TGTGCCACAACTACCGCGACTAGACCCCCTCTAATAGGGAATGAGCAGTTCTTC. Translated, it gives CATTTATRPPLIGNEQFF.

V usage is TRBV7-9 and J usage is TRBJ2-7, with TRBD2 matching over 11 bases. Germline V gives CDR1 SEHNR, CDR2 FQNEAQ (reference sequence). V lost 3 bases, J lost 5 bases, and 3 bases stayed unmatched. The CDR3 extends over 14 amino acids. CDR3 nucleotide sequence: TGTGCCAGCAGCTTGGAACTAGCGGGAGACGAGCAGTACTTC. This codes for CASSLELAGDEQYF.

The V and J genes are TRBV5-6 and TRBJ2-7, with a tentative D call TRBD2 (6 bases). The V gene's germline CDR1 is SGHDT and CDR2 YYEEEE. CDR3 length: 13 amino acids. Trimming shortened V by 4 bases and J by 7 bases, and 15 bases separated the two germline ends. DNA for the CDR3: TGTGCCAGCAGCGACACGCCCCGGGGGGAGCAGTACTTC. It encodes CASSDTPRGEQYF.

This clone was observed a handful of times. This sequence joins TRBV5-1 and TRBJ1-1; no clear D. This CDR3 is 15 amino acids long. The V gene lost 2 bases and the J gene lost 2 bases, with 13 bases spanning the gap. Germline CDR1 and CDR2: SGHRS and YFSETQ. The DNA for the CDR3 is TGCGCCAGCAGCTTAGGTTTGGCAGGAAACACTGAAGCTTTCTTT. As protein: CASSLGLAGNTEAFF. The variable domain in full, completed from reference TRBV5-1 and TRBJ1-1, reads KAGVTQTPRYLIKTRGQQVTLSCSPISGHRSVSWYQQTPGQGLQFLFEYFSETQRNKGNFPGRFSGRQFSNSRSEMNVSTLELGDSALYLCASSLGLAGNTEAFFGQGTRLTVV.

This chain uses TRBV7-6 with TRBJ2-3; no definite D call. This CDR3 has 15 amino acids. Trimming shortened V by 0 bases and J by 4 bases, and 11 bases separated the two germline ends. Germline V gene lookup returns CDR1 SGHVS and CDR2 FNYEAQ. The chain's CDR3 is CASSLAARYPDTQYF. The CDR3 DNA reads TGTGCCAGCAGCTTAGCCGCTCGGTACCCAGATACGCAGTATTTT.

The rearrangement uses TRBV7-2 and TRBJ2-7, with 9 bases matching TRBD1. The V gene's germline CDR1 is SGHTA and CDR2 FQGNSA. CDR3 length equals 20 residues. With V trimmed by 0 bases and J by 2 bases, 17 bases remained unmatched. In nucleotides, the CDR3 is TGTGCCAGCAGCTTAGCGCGACACCGGGACAGGGTATATAGTACCTACGAGCAGTACTTC. Protein: CASSLARHRDRVYSTYEQYF.

The chain recombines TRBV7-3 with TRBJ1-1; no clear D gene. The germline V gene encodes CDR1 SGHTA and CDR2 FQGTGA. The V end was cut by 6 bases, the J end by 1 base, with 9 bases between. The CDR3 contains 13 residues. Here the CDR3 DNA reads TGTGCCAGCAGTGGGTTAGCGAACACTGAAGCTTTCTTT. This encodes CASSGLANTEAFF.

This clone was seen more than once but under ten times. This sequence joins TRBV28 and TRBJ2-7, with 8 bases fitting TRBD2. The J segment lost 2 bases and the V segment lost 2 bases, leaving 8 bases of the junction unmatched. Looked up from germline, CDR1 is MDHEN and CDR2 is SYDVKM. The CDR3 runs 16 residues. The CDR3 DNA sequence: TGTGCCAGCAGTTTACCCCTTCGGGAGGGGGCCTACGAGCAGTACTTC. Protein product: CASSLPLREGAYEQYF.